This T cell receptor beta chain was retrieved from a study of blood T cell repertoires in COVID-19. Overall study context: COVID-19 samples from acute and convalescent phases originated in the United States, Italy and Spain. In each case, the material was cDNA or gDNA derived from T cells, B-cell-depleted T cells, or PBMCs.

This CDR3 comprises 17 residues. Germline V gene lookup returns CDR1 KGHSH and CDR2 LQKENI. V dropped 3 bases and J dropped 0; count of bases not matched to a gene: 10. Original processing notes: Quantification of nucleated cells was approximated via reference gene primer amplification. Data came from immunoSEQ multiplex PCR; TCRdb stores just in-frame clones and leaves some out. For V, J and clone size, that table is used; D and trimming come from the DNA. Among roughly 200,000 clones, 81% were seen once, and the ten largest hold approximately 9.9%. Patients at the Seattle site were enrolled during active infection and followed longitudinally.

This clonotype originated in a woman aged 40-49 years with COVID-19, enrolled during active disease. The rearrangement joins TRBV18 to TRBJ2-7; 8 positions match TRBD1. The source material was peripheral blood. CDR3 bases: TGTGCCAGCTCACCGGACAGGGCGGATCCCTCCTCCTACGAGCAGTACTTC. Encoded protein: CASSPDRADPSSYEQYF.